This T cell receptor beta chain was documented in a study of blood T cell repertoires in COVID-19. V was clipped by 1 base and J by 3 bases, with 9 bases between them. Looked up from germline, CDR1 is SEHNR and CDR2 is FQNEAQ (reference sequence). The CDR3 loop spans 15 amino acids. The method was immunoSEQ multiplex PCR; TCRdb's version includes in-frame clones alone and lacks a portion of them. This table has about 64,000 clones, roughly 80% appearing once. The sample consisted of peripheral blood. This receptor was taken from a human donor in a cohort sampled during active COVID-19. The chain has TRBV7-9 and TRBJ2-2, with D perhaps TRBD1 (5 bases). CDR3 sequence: CASSLGGLDTGELFF. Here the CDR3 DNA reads TGTGCCAGCAGCTTAGGGGGCCTGGACACCGGGGAGCTGTTTTTT.